Listed below are T cell receptor beta chains from one sample, sequenced in a study of blood T cells in healthy people across ages. Using its own MiXCR run on the 5' RACE reads, TCRdb lists one record per CDR3 protein. This sample has 1.5 million to 2 million distinct CDR3 sequences, with about 50% found just once. The sequenced sample was blood. The source of these receptors is a middle-aged woman in good health. The CDR3 runs from the conserved cysteine through the conserved F or W. A D gene is named only where the DNA matches it firmly. Rows may omit the clone size; those that give it use once, few, many or a size class.

TRBV5-1	few	NA	TRBJ2-3	TGCGCCAGCAGTTCTGGGTTCGGGGGCCCAGCGGATACGCAGTATTTT	CASSSGFGGPADTQYF
TRBV4-3	few	NA	TRBJ2-5	TGCGCCAGCAGCCAAGAGGCCGTCCAAGAGACCCAGTACTTC	CASSQEAVQETQYF
TRBV4-1	few	TRBD2	TRBJ2-3	TGCGCCAGCAGCCAAGATGGTCTAGCGGCGTCTTCTAGCACAGATACGCAGTATTTT	CASSQDGLAASSSTDTQYF
TRBV5-1	NA	NA	TRBJ2-5	TGCGCCAGCAGCTTTGACGGGTTGGGAGAGACCCAGTACTTC	CASSFDGLGETQYF
TRBV9	NA	NA	TRBJ2-3	TGTGCCAGCAGCGTAGGTCTTGCGGGGGCCGGAGTTTATACGCAGTATTTT	CASSVGLAGAGVYTQYF
TRBV2	NA	TRBD1	TRBJ1-1	TGTGCCAGCCCCGGACAGGGAATGAACACTGAAGCTTTCTTT	CASPGQGMNTEAFF
TRBV20-1	few	TRBD1	TRBJ1-2	TGCAGTGCTAGAGAGACAGGGGGGTTCATGGGCTACACCTTC	CSARETGGFMGYTF
TRBV6-2/TRBV6-3	NA	NA	TRBJ2-7	TGTGCCAGCAGTTACGGCCATTCGCGCCCCTACGAGCAGTACTTC	CASSYGHSRPYEQYF
TRBV12-3/TRBV12-4	few	TRBD1	TRBJ2-7	TGTGCCAGCAGTTTGCGAGGGGGCGACGAGCAGTACTTC	CASSLRGGDEQYF
TRBV5-1	NA	TRBD1	TRBJ2-7	TGCTCCAGCAGCTGGACAGGCTACGAGCAGTACTTC	CSSSWTGYEQYF
TRBV6-2/TRBV6-3	NA	TRBD1	TRBJ1-2	TGTGCCAGCAGACTCGAGGGGGCGCGTAATGGCTACACCTTC	CASRLEGARNGYTF
TRBV12-3/TRBV12-4	NA	NA	TRBJ2-7	TGTGCCAGCAGTTTCGCGGGGGCCCGGGGAGAGCAGTACTTC	CASSFAGARGEQYF
TRBV28	NA	NA	TRBJ2-7	TGTGCCGCCGCTGGCCTAGCCCCTGAGCAGTACTTC	CAAAGLAPEQYF
TRBV5-1	once	TRBD2	TRBJ2-3	TGCGCCAGCAGAGAGAGCGGGGGGACCCATAGCACAGATACGCAGTATTTT	CASRESGGTHSTDTQYF
TRBV7-9	NA	NA	TRBJ2-6	TGTGCCAGCAGCCCCCGGGCCGCCTCTGGGGCCAACGTCCTGACTTTC	CASSPRAASGANVLTF
TRBV5-1	few	TRBD1	TRBJ2-3	TGCGCCAGCAGCCGGGAGCCCCCGGGACAGGGAACAGATACGCAGTATTTT	CASSREPPGQGTDTQYF
TRBV29-1	NA	TRBD2	TRBJ2-1	TGCAGCGTCCTAGCGGGGAATGAGCAGTTCTTC	CSVLAGNEQFF
TRBV28	few	TRBD1	TRBJ2-7	TGTGCCAGCAGCTCTCACACCGGGACAGTCTACTACGAGCAGTACTTC	CASSSHTGTVYYEQYF
TRBV20-1	NA	TRBD1	TRBJ2-7	TGCAGTGCTAGAACCGGGACAGGGGAACCCTACGAGCAGTACTTC	CSARTGTGEPYEQYF
TRBV7-2	NA	TRBD1	TRBJ1-2	TGTGCCAGCAGCCAGGGGGAAGGTGGGGGGCCCAGGGTTGGCTACACCTTC	CASSQGEGGGPRVGYTF
TRBV14	once	NA	TRBJ2-1	TGTGCCAGCAGCCAAGATGGACGGTGGGATAGGAATGAGCAGTTCTTC	CASSQDGRWDRNEQFF
TRBV7-3	NA	NA	TRBJ2-3	TGTGCCAGCAGCTTATGGGGGGTAGATACGCAGTATTTT	CASSLWGVDTQYF
TRBV4-1	NA	TRBD2	TRBJ2-3	TGCGCCAGCTCTTCAAAGCGGGAGCGCACAGATACGCAGTATTTT	CASSSKRERTDTQYF
TRBV7-2	few	NA	TRBJ2-5	TGTGCCAGCAGCTTTTTCAGGGGGGAAGAGACCCAGTACTTC	CASSFFRGEETQYF
TRBV4-2	few	NA	TRBJ2-2	TGTGCCAGCAGCCAAGTAGGGGAGAACACCGGGGAGCTGTTTTTT	CASSQVGENTGELFF
TRBV20-1	NA	NA	TRBJ1-2	TGCAGTGTCAGACTAGCCAACTATGGCTACACCTTC	CSVRLANYGYTF
TRBV4-3	NA	NA	TRBJ1-2	TGCGCCAGCAGCCAAGATATACAGGGAATTAACTATGGCTACACCTTC	CASSQDIQGINYGYTF
TRBV20-1	few	NA	TRBJ2-5	TGCAGCGCCTTAGGACAGCAAGAGACCCAGTACTTC	CSALGQQETQYF
TRBV19	NA	NA	TRBJ2-4	TGTGCCAGTAGTGGACAGCCTCTAGCCAAAAACATTCAGTACTTC	CASSGQPLAKNIQYF
TRBV7-2	NA	TRBD1	TRBJ2-3	TGTGCCAGCAGCTCAGGGGGTCCGACCACAGATACGCAGTATTTT	CASSSGGPTTDTQYF
TRBV12-3/TRBV12-4	NA	NA	TRBJ1-6	TGTGCCAGCAGTTTAGCGAAAGCAGCTAATTCACCCCTCCACTTT	CASSLAKAANSPLHF
TRBV4-1	NA	NA	TRBJ2-1	TGCGCCAGCAGCCAAGGGTTCGGGGGCGGTGAGCAGTTCTTC	CASSQGFGGGEQFF
TRBV4-3	few	TRBD1	TRBJ2-7	TGCGCCAGCAGCCTTTCACCGGGACAGTCCTACGAGCAGTACTTC	CASSLSPGQSYEQYF
TRBV20-1	NA	TRBD2	TRBJ2-5	TGCAGTGCTAGTGGGACTAGCTCGGAGACCCAGTACTTC	CSASGTSSETQYF
TRBV28	NA	TRBD1	TRBJ1-2	TGTGCCAGCAGTTTCCGCGGACAGGGAAACTATGGCTACACCTTC	CASSFRGQGNYGYTF
TRBV9	NA	NA	TRBJ2-7	TGTGCCAGCAGCGTAGACAGAGGGGCCCTCTACAATGAGCAGTACTTC	CASSVDRGALYNEQYF
TRBV20-1	NA	TRBD2	TRBJ2-7	TGCAGTTCCCGGACTAGCGGGAACCACGAGCAGTACTTC	CSSRTSGNHEQYF
TRBV5-6	once	NA	TRBJ2-1	TGTGCCAGCAGCCTGGTGGGCCGACTCCAAAATGAGCAGTTCTTC	CASSLVGRLQNEQFF
TRBV6-2/TRBV6-3	NA	NA	TRBJ2-3	TGTGCCAGCAGTTACGACGAGGGCTGGATCGCAGATACGCAGTATTTT	CASSYDEGWIADTQYF
TRBV27	few	TRBD1	TRBJ2-7	TGTGCCAGCATCCCCTTTTGGGATCGGGACAGAGGGTACGAGCAGTACTTC	CASIPFWDRDRGYEQYF
TRBV7-2	NA	NA	TRBJ1-2	TGTGCCAGCAGCATCCGACAGTTCAGCTGCACCTTC	CASSIRQFSCTF
TRBV4-3	NA	TRBD2	TRBJ2-7	TGCGCCAGCAGCCAAGAGGCAGCGGGGGTTTACAATGAGCAGTACTTC	CASSQEAAGVYNEQYF
TRBV6-6	few	NA	TRBJ2-4	TGTGCCAGCAGTTATACGGGACCGGGAAACATTCAGTACTTC	CASSYTGPGNIQYF
TRBV20-1	NA	NA	TRBJ2-5	TGCCTAGCCGGGGGACAAGAGACCCAGTACTTC	CLAGGQETQYF
TRBV7-3	NA	TRBD2	TRBJ2-1	TGTGCCAGCAGCCTAGACAACCCGGGGGGGCATCCCAATGAGCAGTTCTTC	CASSLDNPGGHPNEQFF
TRBV7-2	few	TRBD2	TRBJ2-5	TGTGCCAGCAGCCCGAGCATACTAGCGGGGGGCCCACAAGAGACCCAGTACTTC	CASSPSILAGGPQETQYF